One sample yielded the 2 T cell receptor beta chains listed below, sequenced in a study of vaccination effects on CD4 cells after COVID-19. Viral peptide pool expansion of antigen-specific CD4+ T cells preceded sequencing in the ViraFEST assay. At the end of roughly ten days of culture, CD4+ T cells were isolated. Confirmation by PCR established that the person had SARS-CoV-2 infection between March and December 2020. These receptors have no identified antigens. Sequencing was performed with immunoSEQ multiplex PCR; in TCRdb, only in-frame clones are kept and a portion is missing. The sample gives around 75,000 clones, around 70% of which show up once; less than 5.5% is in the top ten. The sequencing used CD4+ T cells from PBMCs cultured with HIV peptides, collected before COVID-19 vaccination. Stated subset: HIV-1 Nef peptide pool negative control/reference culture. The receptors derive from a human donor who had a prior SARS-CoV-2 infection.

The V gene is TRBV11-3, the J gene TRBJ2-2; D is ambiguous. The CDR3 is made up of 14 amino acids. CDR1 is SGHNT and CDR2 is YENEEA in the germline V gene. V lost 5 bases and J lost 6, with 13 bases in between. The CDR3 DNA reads TGTGCCAGCAGCCCAGGAGTGGGGTCCGGGGAGCTGTTTTTT. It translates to CASSPGVGSGELFF.

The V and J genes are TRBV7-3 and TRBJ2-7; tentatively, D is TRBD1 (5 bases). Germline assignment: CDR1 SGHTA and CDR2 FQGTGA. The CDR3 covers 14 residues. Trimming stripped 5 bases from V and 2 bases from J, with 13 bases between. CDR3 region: CASSQAGNAYEQYF. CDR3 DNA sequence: TGTGCCAGCAGCCAAGCAGGGAATGCCTACGAGCAGTACTTC.